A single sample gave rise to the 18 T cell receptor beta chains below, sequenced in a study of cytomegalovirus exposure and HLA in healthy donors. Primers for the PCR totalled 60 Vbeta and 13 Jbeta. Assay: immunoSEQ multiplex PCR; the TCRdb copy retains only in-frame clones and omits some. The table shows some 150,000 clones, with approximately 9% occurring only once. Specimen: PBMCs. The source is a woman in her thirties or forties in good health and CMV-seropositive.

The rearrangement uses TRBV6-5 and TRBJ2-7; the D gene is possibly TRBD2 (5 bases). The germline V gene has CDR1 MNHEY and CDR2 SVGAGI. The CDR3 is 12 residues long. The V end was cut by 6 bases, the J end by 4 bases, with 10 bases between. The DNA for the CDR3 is TGTGCCAGCAGCCCAGGCGGGTACGAGCAGTACTTC. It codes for CASSPGGYEQYF.

The CDR3 sequence is CASSLGRLSQETQYF. The CDR3 nucleotides are TGTGCCAGCAGCCTCGGGAGGCTCTCTCAAGAGACCCAGTACTTC. The chain carries TRBV5-6 and TRBJ2-5, with 7 nucleotides matching TRBD2. The germline V gene encodes CDR1 SGHDT and CDR2 YYEEEE. With V trimmed by 4 bases and J by 2 bases, 8 bases remained unmatched. The CDR3 totals 15 residues.

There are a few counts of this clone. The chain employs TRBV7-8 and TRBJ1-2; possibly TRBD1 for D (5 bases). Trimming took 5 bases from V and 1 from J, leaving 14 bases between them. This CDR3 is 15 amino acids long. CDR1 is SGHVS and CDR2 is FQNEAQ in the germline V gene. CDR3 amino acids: CASSRGTAINYGYTF. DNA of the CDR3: TGTGCCAGCAGCCGCGGGACGGCAATTAACTATGGCTACACCTTC.

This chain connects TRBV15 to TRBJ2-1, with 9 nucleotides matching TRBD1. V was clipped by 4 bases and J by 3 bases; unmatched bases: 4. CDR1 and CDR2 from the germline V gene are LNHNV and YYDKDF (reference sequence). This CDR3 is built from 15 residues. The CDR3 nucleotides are TGTGCCACCAGCATTAGACAGGGGGTCTACAATGAGCAGTTCTTC. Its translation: CATSIRQGVYNEQFF.

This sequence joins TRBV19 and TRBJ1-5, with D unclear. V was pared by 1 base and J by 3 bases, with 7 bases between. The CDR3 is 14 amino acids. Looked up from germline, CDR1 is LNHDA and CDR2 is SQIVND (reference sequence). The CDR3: CASSIGAVNQPQHF. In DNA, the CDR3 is TGTGCCAGTAGTATAGGGGCAGTCAATCAGCCCCAGCATTTT. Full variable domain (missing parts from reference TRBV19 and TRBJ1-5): DGGITQSPKYLFRKEGQNVTLSCEQNLNHDAMYWYRQDPGQGLRLIYYSQIVNDFQKGDIAEGYSVSREKKESFPLTVTSAQKNPTAFYLCASSIGAVNQPQHFGDGTRLSIL.

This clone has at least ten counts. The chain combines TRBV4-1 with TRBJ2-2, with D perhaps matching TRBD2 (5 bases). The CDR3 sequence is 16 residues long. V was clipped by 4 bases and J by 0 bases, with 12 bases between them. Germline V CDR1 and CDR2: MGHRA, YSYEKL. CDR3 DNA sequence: TGCGCCAGCAGCCTAAGCGGAGCAACGAACACCGGGGAGCTGTTTTTT. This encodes CASSLSGATNTGELFF.

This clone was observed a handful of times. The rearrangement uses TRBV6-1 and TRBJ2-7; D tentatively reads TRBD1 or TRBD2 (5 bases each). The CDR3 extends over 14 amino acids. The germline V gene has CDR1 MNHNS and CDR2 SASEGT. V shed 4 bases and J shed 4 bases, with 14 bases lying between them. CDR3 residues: CASSVAYRGYEQYF. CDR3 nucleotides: TGTGCCAGCAGTGTAGCGTATAGGGGTTACGAGCAGTACTTC.

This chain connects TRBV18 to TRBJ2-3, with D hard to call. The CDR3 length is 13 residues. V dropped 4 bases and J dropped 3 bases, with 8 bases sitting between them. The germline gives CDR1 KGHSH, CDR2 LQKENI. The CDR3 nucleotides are TGTGCCAGCTCACGATCAGTTACAGATACGCAGTATTTT. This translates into CASSRSVTDTQYF.

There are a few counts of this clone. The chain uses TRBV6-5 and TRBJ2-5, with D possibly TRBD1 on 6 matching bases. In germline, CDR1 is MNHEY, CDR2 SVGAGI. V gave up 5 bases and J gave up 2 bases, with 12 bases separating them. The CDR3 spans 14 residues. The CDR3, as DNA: TGTGCCAGCAGTACCCGGACAGTTCAAGAGACCCAGTACTTC. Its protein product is CASSTRTVQETQYF.

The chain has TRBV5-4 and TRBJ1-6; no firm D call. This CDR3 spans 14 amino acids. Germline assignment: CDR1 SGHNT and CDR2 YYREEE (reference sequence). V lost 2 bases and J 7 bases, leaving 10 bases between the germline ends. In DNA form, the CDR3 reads TGTGCCAGCAGCTTAGACATATCCAATTCACCCCTCCACTTT. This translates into CASSLDISNSPLHF. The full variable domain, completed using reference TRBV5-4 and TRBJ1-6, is ETGVTQSPTHLIKTRGQQVTLRCSSQSGHNTVSWYQQALGQGPQFIFQYYREEENGRGNFPPRFSGLQFPNYSSELNVNALELDDSALYLCASSLDISNSPLHFGNGTRLTVT.

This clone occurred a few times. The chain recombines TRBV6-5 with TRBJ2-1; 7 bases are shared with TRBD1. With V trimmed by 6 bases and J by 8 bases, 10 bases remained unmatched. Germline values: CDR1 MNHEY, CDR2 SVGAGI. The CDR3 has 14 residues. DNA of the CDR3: TGTGCCAGCAGCTACGACAGGGTTAAGGATGAGCAGTTCTTC. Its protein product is CASSYDRVKDEQFF.

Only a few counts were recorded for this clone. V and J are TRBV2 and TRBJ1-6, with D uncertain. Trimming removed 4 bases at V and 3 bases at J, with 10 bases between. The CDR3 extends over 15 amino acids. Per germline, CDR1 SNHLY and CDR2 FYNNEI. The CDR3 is CASSVRGLYNSPLHF. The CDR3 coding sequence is TGTGCCAGCAGTGTCCGAGGCCTCTATAATTCACCCCTCCACTTT.

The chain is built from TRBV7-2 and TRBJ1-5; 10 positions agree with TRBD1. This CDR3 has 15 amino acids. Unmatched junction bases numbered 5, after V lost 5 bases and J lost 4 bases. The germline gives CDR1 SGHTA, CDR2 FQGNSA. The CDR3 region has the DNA TGTGCCAGCAGCCAACGGACAGGGGGAAATCAGCCCCAGCATTTT. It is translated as CASSQRTGGNQPQHF.

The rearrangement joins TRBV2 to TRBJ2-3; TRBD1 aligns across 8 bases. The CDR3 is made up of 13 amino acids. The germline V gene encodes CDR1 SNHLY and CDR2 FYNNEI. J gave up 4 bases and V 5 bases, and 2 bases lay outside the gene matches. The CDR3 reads CASSSDRADTQYF. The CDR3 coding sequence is TGTGCCAGCAGTTCGGACAGGGCAGATACGCAGTATTTT.

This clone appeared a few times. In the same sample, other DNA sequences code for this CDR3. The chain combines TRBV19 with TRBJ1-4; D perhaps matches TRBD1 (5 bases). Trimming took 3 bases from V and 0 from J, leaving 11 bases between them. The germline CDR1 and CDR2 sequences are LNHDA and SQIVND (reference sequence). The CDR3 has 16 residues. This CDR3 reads CASSIRGAATNEKLFF. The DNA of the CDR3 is TGTGCCAGTAGTATTAGGGGCGCCGCAACTAATGAAAAACTGTTTTTT.

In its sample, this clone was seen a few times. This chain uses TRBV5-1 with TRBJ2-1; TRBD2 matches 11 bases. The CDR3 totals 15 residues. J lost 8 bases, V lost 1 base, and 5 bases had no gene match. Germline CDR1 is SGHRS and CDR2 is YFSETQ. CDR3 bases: TGCGCCAGCAGCTTGCGTACTAGCGGGGGTGATGAGCAGTTCTTC. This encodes CASSLRTSGGDEQFF.

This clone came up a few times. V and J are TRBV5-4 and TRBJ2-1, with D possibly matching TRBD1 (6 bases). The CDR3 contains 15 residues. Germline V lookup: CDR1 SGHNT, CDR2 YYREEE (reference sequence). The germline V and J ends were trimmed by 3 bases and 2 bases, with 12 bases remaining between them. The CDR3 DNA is TGTGCCAGCAGCTCCCCTTCAGGGGCCTACAATGAGCAGTTCTTC. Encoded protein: CASSSPSGAYNEQFF.

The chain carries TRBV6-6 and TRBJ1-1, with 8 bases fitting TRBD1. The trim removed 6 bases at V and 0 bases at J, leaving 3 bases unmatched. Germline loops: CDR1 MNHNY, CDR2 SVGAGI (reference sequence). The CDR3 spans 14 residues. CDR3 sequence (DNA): TGTGCCAGCAGCTTGGACAGGGTGAACACTGAAGCTTTCTTT. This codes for CASSLDRVNTEAFF.